This T cell receptor beta chain comes out of a study of low-dose radiotherapy and immunotherapy resistance in tumors. The overall study: Across 26 weeks, 13 Gy in total went to Cohort 2, delivered as 1 Gy per fraction every two weeks. Intravenous cyclophosphamide 200 mg/m2 was given every two weeks, one day before radiation and immunotherapy. Intravenous ipilimumab 1 mg/kg every six weeks was given with nivolumab 240 mg every two weeks. Daily intake of oral aspirin 300 mg by patients lasted four cycles and began on cycle 1 day 1.

Germline lookup yields CDR1 DFQATT and CDR2 SNEGSKA (reference sequence). Trimming removed 3 bases from V and 0 bases from J; junction bases left unmatched: 10. CDR3 length: 20 residues. Primers used for first-strand cDNA, a TRAV- and TRBV-specific set, covered both alpha and beta chains. The authors amplified TCRs for 20 to 25 PCR cycles with a constant-region primer and a V-primer adapter. Each CDR3 protein is one row after TCRdb ran MiXCR on the reads. The sample yields 65,000 to 100,000 distinct CDR3 sequences, roughly a sixth seen once. Stated time point: before trial treatment. This specimen was PBMCs, taken before treatment. The TCR sequence derives from a male donor with prostate cancer. This chain connects TRBV20-1 to TRBJ2-2; 16 bases map to TRBD2. The CDR3 DNA sequence: TGCAGTGCTAGGGGTCTCCTGGGACTAGCGGGGGGGCCGAACACCGGGGAGCTGTTTTTT. It translates to CSARGLLGLAGGPNTGELFF.